The 22 T cell receptor beta chains reported below all come from one sample, sequenced in a study of blood T cells in healthy people across ages. For the second PCR, which ran for roughly 7 to 11 cycles, a sample-barcoded 5' primer and a J-beta primer mix were used. Each CDR3 protein gets one entry after TCRdb re-called the 5' RACE reads with MiXCR. Counted here are a few hundred thousand distinct CDR3 sequences, 52% occurring once; the ten biggest clones make up 51%. Sample: blood. These receptors came from a man in his 60s in good health.

The J gene is TRBJ2-1, the V gene TRBV7-2; 15 nucleotides match TRBD2. The CDR3 length is 18 residues. CDR1 and CDR2 (germline): SGHTA, FQGNSA. J lost 4 bases, V lost 5 bases, and 9 bases had no gene match. Written as DNA, the CDR3 is TGTGCCAGCAGCCCCGGACTAGCGGGGGGGCATTCTTACAATGAGCAGTTCTTC. It is translated as CASSPGLAGGHSYNEQFF.

V gene TRBV3-1 combines with J gene TRBJ1-1; 8 bases align to TRBD1. Trimming took 8 bases from V and 11 from J; bases not matched to a gene: 10. Germline V CDR1 and CDR2: LGHDT, YNNKEL (reference sequence). The CDR3 extends over 12 amino acids. This CDR3 reads CASDSSGGHAFF. In DNA form, the CDR3 reads TGTGCCAGCGACTCCTCAGGGGGCCATGCTTTCTTT.

This clonotype is medium-sized within its sample. The chain combines TRBV20-1 with TRBJ2-6; 8 bases are shared with TRBD1. The J segment lost 0 bases and the V segment lost 6 bases, leaving 7 bases of the junction unmatched. The CDR3 is made up of 16 amino acids. Germline V CDR1 and CDR2: DFQATT, SNEGSKA (reference sequence). The CDR3 sequence: CSADRGAVSGANVLTF. CDR3 sequence (DNA): TGCAGTGCAGACAGGGGCGCCGTCTCTGGGGCCAACGTCCTGACTTTC.

As DNA, the CDR3 is TGTGCCAGCAGTGTCTCGACTAGCGGGAGTCCTAGGTTCTTC. This sequence encodes CASSVSTSGSPRFF. The V call is TRBV6-4, the J call TRBJ2-1; 12 positions agree with TRBD2. With V trimmed by 4 bases and J by 15 bases, 10 bases remained unmatched. Germline V gene sequence: CDR1 MRHNA, CDR2 SNTAGT. This CDR3 spans 14 amino acids.

The chain uses TRBV21-1 and TRBJ2-7. TRBV21-1 is listed as a pseudogene. This CDR3 is 13 amino acids long. Written as DNA, the CDR3 is TGTGCCAGCAGCACAGGGTTTGCCTACGAGCAGTACTTC. Translation gives CASSTGFAYEQYF.

The V and J genes are TRBV13 and TRBJ1-2; tentatively, D is TRBD1 (6 bases). V was clipped by 4 bases and J by 3 bases, with 18 bases between them. Germline V gene sequence: CDR1 PRHDT, CDR2 FYEKMQ (reference sequence). There are 16 residues in the CDR3. The CDR3 nucleotides read TGTGCCAGCAGCTGCTTGGGGACATCTTCCCACTATGGCTACACCTTC. Translating gives CASSCLGTSSHYGYTF.

In DNA, the CDR3 is TGCGCCAGCAGCGAAGAAGCGGGGAGCTCCTACAATGAGCAGTTCTTC. The encoded protein is CASSEEAGSSYNEQFF. The chain recombines TRBV5-1 with TRBJ2-1, with TRBD2 matching 7 bases. Germline assignment: CDR1 SGHRS and CDR2 YFSETQ. Losses at the gene ends were 4 bases for V and 0 bases for J; bases not matched to a gene: 7. There are 16 residues in the CDR3.

This clonotype occurred many times. The gene calls are TRBV29-1 and TRBJ2-5; TRBD2 matches 7 bases. Germline CDR1 is SQVTM and CDR2 is ANQGSEA. V was clipped by 3 bases and J by 5 bases; unmatched bases: 9. The CDR3 has 14 residues. In DNA, the CDR3 is TGCAGCGTTGAGGGGGGGAGCAGTTCGGAGACCCAGTACTTC. It is translated as CSVEGGSSSETQYF.

The rearrangement uses TRBV14 and TRBJ2-7; a possible D gene is TRBD1 (6 bases). Per germline, CDR1 SGHDN and CDR2 FVKESK. CDR3 length: 14 amino acids. The V and J ends lost 4 bases and 12 bases respectively, with 22 bases between them. Here the CDR3 DNA reads TGTGCCAGCAGCCTCCGTGGAGCAGGGGTAAGGCGGTACTTC. Its protein product is CASSLRGAGVRRYF.

The chain joins TRBV5-1 to TRBJ2-3, with D possibly TRBD2 on 6 matching bases. Germline loops: CDR1 SGHRS, CDR2 YFSETQ. Trimming removed 2 bases at V and 3 bases at J, with 16 bases between. The length of the CDR3 is 16 residues. CDR3 bases: TGCGCCAGCAGCTTACCCGGGACTCCGTCTACAGATACGCAGTATTTT. Protein: CASSLPGTPSTDTQYF.

This clonotype occurred a few times. The rearrangement joins TRBV28 to TRBJ2-5, with D perhaps TRBD2 (6 bases). Looked up from germline, CDR1 is MDHEN and CDR2 is SYDVKM. The CDR3 is made up of 16 amino acids. The germline V and J ends were trimmed by 5 bases and 1 base, with 17 bases remaining between them. The CDR3, as DNA: TGTGCCAGCAGTCCCCGGGGTAGCGGAGCCCAAGAGACCCAGTACTTC. It is translated as CASSPRGSGAQETQYF.

Turning to this clonotype: One end of the junction fails to match germline, which may point to a read error. This chain links TRBV14 with TRBJ1-6; a weak D match, TRBD1 (6 bases). Germline V gene lookup returns CDR1 SGHDN and CDR2 FVKESK. This CDR3 is built from 16 residues. Here the CDR3 reads CASSQAGTPYDSPLHF. The CDR3, as DNA: TGTGCCAGCAGCCAAGCAGGGACACCCTATGATTCACCCCTCCACTTT.

This chain connects TRBV9 to TRBJ2-3; TRBD2 matches 8 bases. The germline CDR1 and CDR2 sequences are SGDLS and YYNGEE. V was pared by 0 bases and J by 5 bases, with 5 bases of the junction left unmatched. The CDR3 extends over 15 amino acids. CDR3 in DNA: TGTGCCAGCAGCGTAGTGGGCGGGGGGCGAGATACGCAGTATTTT. As protein: CASSVVGGGRDTQYF.

Many counts were recorded for this clonotype. The rearrangement joins TRBV15 to TRBJ2-7; D is unclear. The V gene's germline CDR1 is LNHNV and CDR2 YYDKDF (reference sequence). Trimming shortened V by 3 bases and J by 3 bases, and 15 bases separated the two germline ends. CDR3 length: 15 amino acids. The CDR3 protein is CATSRDDRTDYEQYF. CDR3 bases: TGTGCCACCAGCAGGGACGATCGGACGGACTACGAGCAGTACTTC.

A few counts support this clonotype. The V gene is TRBV12-3 or TRBV12-4, the J gene TRBJ2-3; TRBD2 matches at 12 bases. The V and J ends lost 5 bases and 3 bases, in that order; junction bases with no gene match: 12. This CDR3 has 18 residues. DNA of the CDR3: TGTGCCAGCAGTCACGGACTAGCGGGAAGACTGACGACAGATACGCAGTATTTT. Translation gives CASSHGLAGRLTTDTQYF.

This clonotype has only a few counts. The chain combines TRBV12-3 or TRBV12-4 with TRBJ2-5; the match to TRBD2 covers 11 bases. J gave up 11 bases and V 6 bases, and 11 bases lay outside the gene matches. The CDR3 spans 14 residues. CDR3 protein: CASSLTSGSVEQYF. For the CDR3, the DNA is TGTGCCAGCAGCCTCACTAGCGGGAGTGTTGAGCAGTACTTC.

The chain joins TRBV3-1 to TRBJ2-4, with 11 bases that match TRBD1. Losses at the gene ends were 4 bases for V and 7 bases for J; bases not matched to a gene: 6. Germline V gives CDR1 LGHDT, CDR2 YNNKEL (reference sequence). The CDR3 sequence is 15 residues long. Here the CDR3 reads CASSPYRDRGNIQYF. Written as DNA, the CDR3 is TGTGCCAGCAGCCCGTATCGGGACAGGGGGAACATTCAGTACTTC.

The CDR3 here is CASSRGQSGDSPLHF. The CDR3 DNA is TGTGCCAGCAGTAGGGGACAGTCAGGAGATTCACCCCTCCACTTT. The chain has TRBV6-5 and TRBJ1-6, with 7 bases fitting TRBD1. This CDR3 comprises 15 residues. Germline V gene lookup returns CDR1 MNHEY and CDR2 SVGAGI. Germline trimming cut 5 bases from V and 8 bases from J; bases unmatched to any gene: 9.

The chain couples TRBV7-2 to TRBJ2-7; 7 bases are a match to TRBD1. V dropped 5 bases and J dropped 6; count of bases not matched to a gene: 13. CDR1 SGHTA and CDR2 FQGNSA come from the germline V gene. This CDR3 region has 15 residues. The CDR3: CASSRDSLGSGEQYF. The CDR3 bases are TGTGCCAGCAGCCGGGACAGCCTGGGATCGGGCGAGCAGTACTTC.

The sample holds one count of this clonotype. The V gene is TRBV20-1, the J gene TRBJ2-1; 8 bases are a match to TRBD2. The CDR3 totals 15 residues. Trimming removed 1 base from V and 8 bases from J; junction bases left unmatched: 10. CDR1 and CDR2 (germline): DFQATT, SNEGSKA (reference sequence). CDR3 region: CSARVSGRAPDEQFF. As DNA, the CDR3 is TGCAGTGCTAGAGTCAGCGGGAGAGCTCCCGATGAGCAGTTCTTC.

This clonotype has a count of ten or more. V usage is TRBV6-2 or TRBV6-3 and J usage is TRBJ2-4; D possibly matches TRBD1 or TRBD2 (5 bases each). The CDR3 sequence is 15 residues long. CDR1 is MNHEY, CDR2 SVGEGT, per germline. Deletions cut 2 bases from V and 5 bases from J, with 13 bases between. CDR3 in DNA: TGTGCCAGCAGTTACGGGGACGCTCGGCAAAACATTCAGTACTTC. It codes for CASSYGDARQNIQYF.

This chain connects TRBV4-2 to TRBJ1-2; the D gene is possibly TRBD1 (5 bases). Trimming took 0 bases from V and 12 from J, leaving 14 bases between them. Per germline, CDR1 LGHNA and CDR2 YNFKEQ. The CDR3 consists of 13 residues. CDR3 DNA sequence: TGTGCCAGCAGCCAAGATGGGACGCTAAGCGACACCTTC. This codes for CASSQDGTLSDTF.